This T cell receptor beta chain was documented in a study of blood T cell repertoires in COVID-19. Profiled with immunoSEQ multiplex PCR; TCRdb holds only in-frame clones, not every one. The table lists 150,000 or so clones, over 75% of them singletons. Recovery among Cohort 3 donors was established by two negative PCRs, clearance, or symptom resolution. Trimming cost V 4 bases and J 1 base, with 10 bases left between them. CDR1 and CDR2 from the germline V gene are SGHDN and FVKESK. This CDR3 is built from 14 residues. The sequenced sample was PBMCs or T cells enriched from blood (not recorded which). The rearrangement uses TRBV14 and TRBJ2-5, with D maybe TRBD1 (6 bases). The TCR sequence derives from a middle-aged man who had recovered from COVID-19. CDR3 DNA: TGTGCCAGCAGCCGCTCGGACAGCCAAGAGACCCAGTACTTC. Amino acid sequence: CASSRSDSQETQYF.